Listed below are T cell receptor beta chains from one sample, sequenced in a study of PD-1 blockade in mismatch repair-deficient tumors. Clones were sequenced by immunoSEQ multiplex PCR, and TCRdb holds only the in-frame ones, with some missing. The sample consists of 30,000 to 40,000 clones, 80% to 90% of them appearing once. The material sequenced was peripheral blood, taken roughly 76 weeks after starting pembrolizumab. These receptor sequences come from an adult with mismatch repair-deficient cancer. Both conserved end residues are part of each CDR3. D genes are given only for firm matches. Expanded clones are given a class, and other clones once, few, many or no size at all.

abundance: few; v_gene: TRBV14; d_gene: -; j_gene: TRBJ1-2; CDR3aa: CASSQDWDAFPNGYTF; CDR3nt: TGTGCCAGCAGCCAAGATTGGGACGCCTTTCCCAATGGCTACACCTTC
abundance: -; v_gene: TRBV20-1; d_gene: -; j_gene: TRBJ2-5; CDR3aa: CSARSGVTQYF; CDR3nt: TGCAGTGCTAGATCTGGGGTAACCCAGTACTTC
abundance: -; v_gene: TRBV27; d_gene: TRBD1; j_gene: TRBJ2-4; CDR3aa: CASSTRTGSFWNIQYF; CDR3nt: TGTGCCAGCAGTACGAGGACAGGGAGTTTTTGGAACATTCAGTACTTC
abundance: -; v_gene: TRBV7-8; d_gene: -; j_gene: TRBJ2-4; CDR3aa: CASSFSGSERIAKNIQYF; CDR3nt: TGTGCCAGCAGCTTTTCCGGGAGCGAGAGAATAGCCAAAAACATTCAGTACTTC
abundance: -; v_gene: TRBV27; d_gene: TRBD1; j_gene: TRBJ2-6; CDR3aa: CASSRQGASGANVLTF; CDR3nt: TGTGCCAGCAGTAGACAGGGGGCGTCCGGGGCCAACGTCCTGACTTTC
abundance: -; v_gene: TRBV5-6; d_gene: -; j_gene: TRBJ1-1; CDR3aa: CASSSDRPNTEAFF; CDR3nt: TGTGCCAGCAGCTCTGACAGGCCCAACACTGAAGCTTTCTTT
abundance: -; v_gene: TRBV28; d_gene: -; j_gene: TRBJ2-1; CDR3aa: CTSGPLSSKQFF; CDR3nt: TGTACCAGCGGGCCCCTTAGCAGCAAGCAGTTCTTC
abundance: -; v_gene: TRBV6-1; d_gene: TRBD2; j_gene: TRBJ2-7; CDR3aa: CASSEGGLAGSSYEQYF; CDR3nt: TGTGCCAGCAGTGAAGGGGGACTAGCGGGAAGCTCCTACGAGCAGTACTTC
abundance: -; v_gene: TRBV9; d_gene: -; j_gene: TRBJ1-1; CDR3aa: CASSVQGKTEAFF; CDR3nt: TGTGCCAGCAGCGTTCAGGGAAAAACTGAAGCTTTCTTT
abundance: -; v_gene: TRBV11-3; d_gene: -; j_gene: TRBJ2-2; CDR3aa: CASSLEGQGDTGELFF; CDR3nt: TGTGCCAGCAGCTTAGAAGGTCAGGGCGACACCGGGGAGCTGTTTTTT
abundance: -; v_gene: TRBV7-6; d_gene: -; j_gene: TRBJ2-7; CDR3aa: CASSLAGGSSYEQYF; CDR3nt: TGTGCCAGCAGCTTGGCAGGGGGGAGCTCCTACGAGCAGTACTTC
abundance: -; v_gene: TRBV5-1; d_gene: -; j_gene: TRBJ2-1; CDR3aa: CASSSRGGEDEQFF; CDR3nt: TGCGCCAGCAGCTCCCGGGGAGGAGAGGATGAGCAGTTCTTC
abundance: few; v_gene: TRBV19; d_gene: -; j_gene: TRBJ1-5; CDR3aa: CASSIDPTGRQPQHF; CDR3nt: TGTGCCAGTAGTATAGATCCAACAGGAAGGCAGCCCCAGCATTTT
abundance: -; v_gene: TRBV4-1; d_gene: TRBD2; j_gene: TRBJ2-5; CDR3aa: CASSQNPWELAEETQYF; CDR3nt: TGCGCCAGCAGCCAAAATCCCTGGGAACTAGCGGAAGAGACCCAGTACTTC
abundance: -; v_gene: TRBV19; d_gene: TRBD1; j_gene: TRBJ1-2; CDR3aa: CASSIISGQGGGGYTF; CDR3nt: TGTGCCAGTAGTATTATTTCGGGACAGGGCGGAGGAGGCTACACCTTC